The 9 T cell receptor beta chains given below trace back to one sample, sequenced in a study of blood T cell repertoires in COVID-19. This table comes from immunoSEQ multiplex PCR, and its TCRdb copy is limited to in-frame clones, with some not included. The table includes 150,000 to 200,000 clones, 84% detected once. Sequenced sample: PBMCs or T cells enriched from blood (not recorded which). The receptors stem from a man aged 50 or older who had recovered from COVID-19.

V is TRBV2 and J is TRBJ2-5; 15 positions agree with TRBD2. The CDR3 spans 17 residues. The germline V gene has CDR1 SNHLY and CDR2 FYNNEI. J gave up 7 bases and V 3 bases, and 9 bases lay outside the gene matches. Here the CDR3 DNA reads TGTGCCAGCAGTGATGGACTAGCGGGGGGGGTCCGTGGGACCCAGTACTTC. Residues: CASSDGLAGGVRGTQYF.

This clone was detected a few times. The CDR3 coding sequence is TGTGCCACCAGCGCGGACAGGGCAAATAATGAAAAACTGTTTTTT. Translating it yields CATSADRANNEKLFF. The chain joins TRBV15 to TRBJ1-4; 8 bases align to TRBD1. Trimming cost V 5 bases and J 4 bases; bases outside gene matches: 6. The V gene's germline CDR1 is LNHNV and CDR2 YYDKDF (reference sequence). This CDR3 spans 15 amino acids.

V and J are TRBV1 and TRBJ2-7; the table's D call, TRBD2, was not checked against the DNA. TRBV1 is deemed a pseudogene. CDR3 size: 14 residues. The CDR3 region is CTSSQRWEVYEQYF. CDR3 DNA sequence: TGCACCAGCAGCCAAAGGTGGGAGGTCTACGAGCAGTACTTC.

The chain links TRBV27 to TRBJ2-1; TRBD2 is a possible D gene (6 bases). From germline, CDR1 is MNHEY and CDR2 SMNVEV (reference sequence). The CDR3 totals 15 residues. V dropped 2 bases and J dropped 4 bases, with 12 bases sitting between them. CDR3 protein: CASSLTYSGYNEQFF. The CDR3 nucleotides read TGTGCCAGCAGTTTAACATATAGCGGATACAATGAGCAGTTCTTC.

The rearrangement links TRBV18 to TRBJ2-7; possible D gene TRBD1, 6 bases. Germline V gene sequence: CDR1 KGHSH, CDR2 LQKENI. The CDR3 contains 14 residues. V was pared by 4 bases and J by 1 base, with 11 bases between. CDR3 sequence: CASSLGTPSYEQYF. CDR3 sequence (DNA): TGTGCCAGCTCACTGGGGACACCTTCCTACGAGCAGTACTTC.

The chain carries TRBV9 and TRBJ2-1; 10 bases map to TRBD1. This CDR3 has 15 residues. The germline gives CDR1 SGDLS, CDR2 YYNGEE. The trim removed 1 base at V and 5 bases at J, leaving 3 bases unmatched. CDR3 nucleotides: TGTGCCAGCAGCGTACGGGGGACAGGGGACAATGAGCAGTTCTTC. This encodes CASSVRGTGDNEQFF.

The chain carries TRBV7-9 and TRBJ2-7, with TRBD1 identical over 9 bases. This CDR3 is 15 amino acids long. Germline V lookup: CDR1 SEHNR, CDR2 FQNEAQ (reference sequence). Trimming took 5 bases from V and 4 from J; bases not matched to a gene: 9. The CDR3 nucleotides read TGTGCCAGCAGCCCCCCGGGACAGGGATTATACGAGCAGTACTTC. It translates to CASSPPGQGLYEQYF.

V is TRBV4-3 and J is TRBJ1-3; D not certain. Trimming pared 0 bases from V and 0 bases from J, leaving 15 bases between. Germline loops: CDR1 LGHNA, CDR2 YSLEER. This CDR3 spans 18 amino acids. Here the CDR3 DNA reads TGCGCCAGCAGCCAAGATGAGGGAATGGGATCCTCTGGAAACACCATATATTTT. Its protein is CASSQDEGMGSSGNTIYF.

V is TRBV11-2 and J is TRBJ1-1; weak D call: TRBD1 (6 bases). Germline CDR1 reads SGHAT; CDR2 reads FQNNGV. The CDR3 is 14 residues long. Between the trimmed V and J ends, which lost 5 bases and 1 base, there was a span of 11 bases. The CDR3 DNA reads TGTGCCAGCAGCGTCTCCAGGGGGAACACTGAAGCTTTCTTT. Encoded protein: CASSVSRGNTEAFF.